Following are 28 T cell receptor beta chains from one sample sequenced in a study of T cell responses to AZD1222 COVID-19 vaccine (dated by TCRdb to the early 2020s). Interpreted using the paper, the time point label stands for: baseline before first vaccination. Libraries were prepared through the immunoSEQ multiplex PCR assay. TCRdb holds this immuneACCESS table with in-frame rearrangements only. Some clones are missing; in checked studies, unresolved V genes explain under half, and the rest has no known cause. For this sample there are some 150,000 clones; approximately 93% appear just once. Together, the top ten hold 3% to 5% of the sample. Sample: peripheral blood, taken on day 0 of AZD1222 vaccination. These receptors all stem from an adult in good health.

The chain uses TRBV5-1 and TRBJ1-3; D unresolved. The V end was cut by 3 bases, the J end by 4 bases, with 14 bases between. The CDR3 has 15 residues. Germline V gene sequence: CDR1 SGHRS, CDR2 YFSETQ. The CDR3 spells CASSSSPDGGNTIYF. As DNA, the CDR3 is TGCGCCAGCAGCTCATCCCCGGACGGGGGAAACACCATATATTTT.

V is TRBV19 and J is TRBJ1-6; 7 nucleotides align to TRBD1. Germline CDR1 and CDR2: LNHDA and SQIVND (reference sequence). This CDR3 is 15 amino acids long. Trimming removed 8 bases from V and 6 bases from J; junction bases left unmatched: 10. The CDR3 is CASRQGRLINSPLHF. CDR3 coding DNA: TGTGCCAGTCGACAGGGTAGATTGATTAATTCACCCCTCCACTTT.

The chain is built from TRBV18 and TRBJ1-3; 8 bases are shared with TRBD1. From germline, CDR1 is KGHSH and CDR2 LQKENI. The CDR3 is 14 residues long. V dropped 3 bases and J dropped 4; count of bases not matched to a gene: 2. CDR3 bases: TGTGCCAGCTCACCGTGGGACAGGGGAAACACCATATATTTT. Translated, it gives CASSPWDRGNTIYF.

The chain employs TRBV7-9 and TRBJ2-1; the match to TRBD2 covers 7 bases. There are 16 residues in the CDR3. With 7 bases clipped from V and 3 bases from J, the junction kept 12 bases outside the gene matches. Germline assignment: CDR1 SEHNR and CDR2 FQNEAQ (reference sequence). The CDR3: CASTIVGTTVYNEQFF. The CDR3 DNA sequence: TGTGCCAGCACGATTGTCGGGACTACCGTCTACAATGAGCAGTTCTTC.

The rearrangement uses TRBV15 and TRBJ1-3; 10 nucleotides match TRBD1. The ends lost 3 bases at V and 7 bases at J; junction bases unmatched: 9. The CDR3 has 16 amino acids. Germline assignment: CDR1 LNHNV and CDR2 YYDKDF (reference sequence). The CDR3 DNA follows: TGTGCCACCAGCAGCCTTCCTTCGGGACAGGGGAACACCATATATTTT. Translating gives CATSSLPSGQGNTIYF.

This chain joins TRBV6-1 and TRBJ2-7; 7 bases line up with TRBD1. This CDR3 is 14 amino acids long. The germline V gene has CDR1 MNHNS and CDR2 SASEGT. The junction had 2 bases not matched to a gene; V was cut back by 1 base and J by 2 bases. In DNA form, the CDR3 reads TGTGCCAGCAGTGAAGGGACAGGACCCTACGAGCAGTACTTC. This gives the protein CASSEGTGPYEQYF.

This clone was observed a single time. The chain has TRBV7-6 and TRBJ2-2; maybe TRBD2 (7 bases). Trimming took off 5 bases at V and 5 bases at J, with 15 bases between the two ends. Germline CDR1 and CDR2: SGHVS and FNYEAQ. This CDR3 contains 15 residues. CDR3 sequence: CASSPGGQGTGELFF. The CDR3 DNA reads TGTGCCAGCAGCCCGGGGGGCCAGGGGACCGGGGAGCTGTTTTTT.

This sequence joins TRBV27 and TRBJ1-3; 7 bases are shared with TRBD1. CDR3 length: 13 amino acids. Trimming took 6 bases from V and 8 from J; bases not matched to a gene: 7. Germline V CDR1 and CDR2: MNHEY, SMNVEV (reference sequence). The CDR3 region is CASRSTGVDTIYF. DNA of the CDR3: TGTGCCAGCAGATCCACAGGGGTAGACACCATATATTTT.

The chain combines TRBV19 with TRBJ2-3; D possibly corresponds to TRBD2 (6 bases). The CDR3 covers 15 residues. The V end lost 2 bases, the J end lost 3 bases, and 12 bases lay between the germline ends. Germline V gene data show CDR1 as LNHDA and CDR2 as SQIVND (reference sequence). DNA of the CDR3: TGTGCCAGTAGTATATTGGCGGCGGGGACAGATACGCAGTATTTT. Amino acids: CASSILAAGTDTQYF.

This clone has only one observation. The gene calls are TRBV6-1 and TRBJ1-1; D is perhaps TRBD1 (5 bases). Germline V gene sequence: CDR1 MNHNS, CDR2 SASEGT. The CDR3 loop spans 13 amino acids. V gave up 0 bases and J gave up 13 bases, with 15 bases separating them. The DNA for the CDR3 is TGTGCCAGCAGTGAAGCGCGGGACCGAAGGGATTTCTTT. Its translation is CASSEARDRRDFF.

The V gene is TRBV11-2, the J gene TRBJ2-7; D remains ambiguous. Germline V gene data show CDR1 as SGHAT and CDR2 as FQNNGV. The CDR3 consists of 13 residues. V was shortened by 3 bases and J by 6 bases, with 12 bases between the two germline ends. The CDR3 sequence: CASSFGAWSEQYF. The DNA for the CDR3 is TGTGCCAGCAGCTTTGGAGCCTGGTCCGAGCAGTACTTC. The full variable domain, with the rest looked up from reference TRBV11-2 and TRBJ2-7, is EAGVAQSPRYKIIEKRQSVAFWCNPISGHATLYWYQQILGQGPKLLIQFQNNGVVDDSQLPKDRFSAERLKGVDSTLKIQPAKLEDSAVYLCASSFGAWSEQYFGPGTRLTVT.

Here the CDR3 DNA reads TGTGCCAGCTACAGGGGGGGCAGCTCCTACAATGAGCAGTTCTTC. Its protein product is CASYRGGSSYNEQFF. The chain is built from TRBV27 and TRBJ2-1, with D perhaps matching TRBD1 (8 bases). CDR3 length: 15 amino acids. Per germline, CDR1 MNHEY and CDR2 SMNVEV (reference sequence). The V and J ends lost 8 bases and 0 bases respectively, with 14 bases between them.

The gene calls are TRBV6-5 and TRBJ1-1, with no clear D. The CDR3 contains 14 residues. Trimming took off 6 bases at V and 0 bases at J, with 11 bases between the two ends. The germline gives CDR1 MNHEY, CDR2 SVGAGI. The DNA for the CDR3 is TGTGCCAGCAGATACCTAGAAGTGAACACTGAAGCTTTCTTT. Protein: CASRYLEVNTEAFF.

This clone turned up a few times. The chain carries TRBV5-1 and TRBJ2-2, with 7 bases identical to TRBD2. The CDR3 consists of 18 residues. The germline CDR1 and CDR2 sequences are SGHRS and YFSETQ. J gave up 0 bases and V 4 bases, and 12 bases lay outside the gene matches. CDR3 coding DNA: TGCGCCAGCAGCCTCCGGGGTAGGGCGGGAGCGAACACCGGGGAGCTGTTTTTT. It yields the protein CASSLRGRAGANTGELFF.

The J gene is TRBJ1-5, the V gene TRBV6-5; TRBD1 agrees at 7 bases. The germline V gene encodes CDR1 MNHEY and CDR2 SVGAGI. This CDR3 has 14 residues. The V segment lost 2 bases and the J segment 5 bases; nucleotides outside the gene matches: 3. CDR3 sequence (DNA): TGTGCCAGCAGTTACATTCAGGGGGATCAGCCCCAGCATTTT. This sequence encodes CASSYIQGDQPQHF.

This rearrangement joins TRBV19 to TRBJ2-2, with D hard to call. Germline CDR1 reads LNHDA; CDR2 reads SQIVND (reference sequence). With 7 bases removed from V and 6 bases from J, the gap between germline ends came to 30 bases. The length of the CDR3 is 19 residues. The chain's CDR3 is CASMQRSYPTKRRAGELFF. The CDR3 DNA follows: TGTGCCAGTATGCAAAGGAGTTACCCTACTAAAAGACGGGCCGGGGAGCTGTTTTTT.

This sequence joins TRBV6-5 and TRBJ1-1; possible D gene TRBD1, 6 bases. This CDR3 is built from 12 residues. Trimming pared 6 bases from V and 1 base from J, leaving 6 bases between. CDR1 and CDR2 from the germline V gene are MNHEY and SVGAGI. The CDR3 reads CASRTGNTEAFF. The CDR3 region has the DNA TGTGCCAGCAGGACAGGGAACACTGAAGCTTTCTTT.

This chain joins TRBV12-3 or TRBV12-4 and TRBJ1-1, with D possibly TRBD1 on 5 matching bases. The CDR3 contains 13 residues. V was pared by 4 bases and J by 6 bases, with 12 bases between. CDR3 region: CASSYGGMAEAFF. The CDR3 DNA sequence: TGTGCCAGCAGTTATGGGGGTATGGCTGAAGCTTTCTTT.

A single count supports this clone. The chain uses TRBV6-1 and TRBJ1-2; D unclear. The V gene lost 2 bases and the J gene lost 3 bases, with 4 bases spanning the gap. Germline V lookup: CDR1 MNHNS, CDR2 SASEGT. The length of the CDR3 is 12 residues. In DNA form, the CDR3 reads TGTGCCAGCAGTGAACACGACTATGGCTACACCTTC. Translated: CASSEHDYGYTF.

J is TRBJ1-5 and V is TRBV10-1; maybe TRBD1 (6 bases). V was cut by 3 bases and J by 0 bases, with 6 bases left in between. The CDR3 spans 14 residues. CDR1 WNHNN and CDR2 SYGVQD come from the germline V gene (reference sequence). As DNA, the CDR3 is TGCGCCAGCAGTGAAGGGGGTAGCAATCAGCCCCAGCATTTT. Its protein product is CASSEGGSNQPQHF.

The V gene is TRBV5-1, the J gene TRBJ1-3; no definite D call. Germline values: CDR1 SGHRS, CDR2 YFSETQ. V was pared by 4 bases and J by 4 bases, with 18 bases between. The CDR3 has 16 amino acids. DNA of the CDR3: TGCGCCAGCAGCCCCCGGCCAGCGGCGGACGGAAACACCATATATTTT. It translates to CASSPRPAADGNTIYF. The whole variable domain, remainder taken from reference TRBV5-1 and TRBJ1-3, is KAGVTQTPRYLIKTRGQQVTLSCSPISGHRSVSWYQQTPGQGLQFLFEYFSETQRNKGNFPGRFSGRQFSNSRSEMNVSTLELGDSALYLCASSPRPAADGNTIYFGEGSWLTVV.

The rearrangement uses TRBV6-5 and TRBJ1-1; D might be TRBD1 (6 bases). Germline V gene data show CDR1 as MNHEY and CDR2 as SVGAGI. Trimming left V 6 bases short and J 1 base short, with 9 bases between. This CDR3 comprises 13 residues. The CDR3, as DNA: TGTGCCAGCAGAAGACAGGAGAACACTGAAGCTTTCTTT. As protein: CASRRQENTEAFF.

This chain uses TRBV4-1 with TRBJ1-2, with TRBD1 matching 7 bases. The V gene's germline CDR1 is MGHRA and CDR2 YSYEKL. CDR3 length equals 15 residues. With 1 base clipped from V and 3 bases from J, the junction kept 5 bases outside the gene matches. This CDR3 reads CASSQVEGADYGYTF. The CDR3 region has the DNA TGCGCCAGCAGCCAAGTCGAGGGGGCCGACTATGGCTACACCTTC.

The chain uses TRBV3-1 (or the pseudogene TRBV3-2) and TRBJ1-4, with TRBD1 matching 8 bases. The CDR3 extends over 16 amino acids. Trimming took 6 bases from V and 6 from J; bases not matched to a gene: 12. Germline CDR1 LGHDT, CDR2 YNNKEL (reference sequence). For the CDR3, the DNA is TGTGCCAGCAGACACAGGTCCGGACAGGGAGATGAAAAACTGTTTTTT. Its translation is CASRHRSGQGDEKLFF.

The V gene is TRBV27, the J gene TRBJ2-5; 8 bases fit TRBD2. The CDR3 runs to 16 residues. Per germline, CDR1 MNHEY and CDR2 SMNVEV (reference sequence). The junction had 14 bases not matched to a gene; V was cut back by 7 bases and J by 4 bases. The CDR3 loop is CASNMGPGGPAETQYF. Here the CDR3 DNA reads TGTGCCAGCAACATGGGACCGGGGGGGCCTGCAGAGACCCAGTACTTC.

The chain joins TRBV7-2 to TRBJ1-2; perhaps TRBD1 as D (5 bases). V dropped 3 bases and J dropped 7 bases, with 18 bases sitting between them. CDR1 SGHTA and CDR2 FQGNSA come from the germline V gene. The CDR3 has 15 amino acids. The CDR3 loop reads CASSFNRRARGGYTF. CDR3 DNA: TGTGCCAGCAGCTTCAATCGCAGGGCGAGGGGTGGCTACACCTTC. The full variable domain, with the rest looked up from reference TRBV7-2 and TRBJ1-2, is GAGVSQSPSNKVTEKGKDVELRCDPISGHTALYWYRQSLGQGLEFLIYFQGNSAPDKSGLPSDRFSAERTGGSVSTLTIQRTQQEDSAVYLCASSFNRRARGGYTFGSGTRLTVV.

The genes are TRBV2 and TRBJ1-4; D remains unclear. CDR3 size: 14 residues. CDR1 and CDR2 (germline): SNHLY, FYNNEI. The germline V and J ends were trimmed by 2 bases and 4 bases, with 8 bases remaining between them. Here the CDR3 reads CASSEPLSNEKLFF. In DNA, the CDR3 is TGTGCCAGCAGTGAACCCCTGAGTAATGAAAAACTGTTTTTT.

The chain recombines TRBV7-2 with TRBJ2-7; 9 bases are a match to TRBD2. Germline V gives CDR1 SGHTA, CDR2 FQGNSA. With 5 bases clipped from V and 3 bases from J, the junction kept 11 bases outside the gene matches. The CDR3 contains 16 residues. CDR3 sequence reads: CASSVFSGGKDYEQYF. The CDR3 coding sequence is TGTGCCAGCAGCGTATTTAGCGGGGGCAAAGACTACGAGCAGTACTTC. Combining the CDR3 with reference TRBV7-2 and TRBJ2-7 gives the whole variable domain GAGVSQSPSNKVTEKGKDVELRCDPISGHTALYWYRQSLGQGLEFLIYFQGNSAPDKSGLPSDRFSAERTGGSVSTLTIQRTQQEDSAVYLCASSVFSGGKDYEQYFGPGTRLTVT.